This T cell receptor beta chain originates from a study of T cells in Graves' hyperthyroidism and ophthalmopathy. It was 8 to 10 ml of fresh peripheral blood that supplied the PBMCs. Amplification yielded TCR beta CDR3 regions, with RNA transcripts as the source. First-round RT-PCR of the TCR CDR3 relied on the HTBI primer set. TCRdb re-analysed the multiplex PCR reads in MiXCR, keeping a single row per CDR3 protein. The sample has over 650,000 distinct CDR3 sequences; about 17% are singletons. CDR1 and CDR2 from the germline V gene are LGHDT and YNNKEL (reference sequence). The trim removed 2 bases at V and 2 bases at J, leaving 8 bases unmatched. The CDR3 runs to 17 residues.

The V and J genes are TRBV3-1 and TRBJ2-7, with TRBD1 identical over 11 bases. The sequenced material came from blood. This receptor was obtained from a man in his late teens or twenties with Graves' hyperthyroidism. The CDR3 nucleotides are TGTGCCAGCAGCCAAAGGACAGGGGGCAATGGGGCCTACGAGCAGTACTTC. It is translated as CASSQRTGGNGAYEQYF.